This TCR beta chain was recorded in a study of cytomegalovirus exposure and HLA in healthy donors. General study results and limits: According to a subsequent analysis, TCR clusters identified in the first cohort showed a tendency to co-occur across the approximately 120 validation repertoires.

TCRdb's table, derived via immunoSEQ multiplex PCR, lists solely in-frame clones and lacks some. The sample carries about 180,000 clones, 85% recorded once. Note on this clone: As yet, its antigen is unknown.

CDR1 is LNHDA and CDR2 is SQIVND in the germline V gene (reference sequence). V dropped 7 bases and J dropped 5 bases, with 11 bases sitting between them. This CDR3 comprises 12 residues. This TCR was recovered from a man between 18 and 29 years old in good health and CMV-seropositive. This rearrangement joins TRBV19 to TRBJ1-2, with D perhaps TRBD1 (6 bases). The sequenced material came from PBMCs. The CDR3 region is CASTMDRYGYTF. In DNA form, the CDR3 reads TGTGCCAGTACCATGGACAGATATGGCTACACCTTC.